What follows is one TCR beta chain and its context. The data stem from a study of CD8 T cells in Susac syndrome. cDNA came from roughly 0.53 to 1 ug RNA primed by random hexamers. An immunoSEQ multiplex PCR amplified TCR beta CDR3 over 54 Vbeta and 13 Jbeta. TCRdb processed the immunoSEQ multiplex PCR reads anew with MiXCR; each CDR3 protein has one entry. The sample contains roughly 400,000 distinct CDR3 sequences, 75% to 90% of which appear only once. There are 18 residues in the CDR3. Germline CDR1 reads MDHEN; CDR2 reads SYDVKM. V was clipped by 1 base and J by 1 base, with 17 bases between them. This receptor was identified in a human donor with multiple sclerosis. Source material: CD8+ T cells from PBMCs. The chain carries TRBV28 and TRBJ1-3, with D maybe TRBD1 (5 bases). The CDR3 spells CASSLLARRGSSGNTIYF. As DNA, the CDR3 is TGTGCCAGCAGTTTATTAGCTCGAAGGGGAAGTTCTGGAAACACCATATATTTT.